The TCR beta chain described here comes from a study of T cell clonality in common variable immunodeficiency. Findings and limits, study-wide: TCRbeta clonality was increased in CVID versus healthy controls. Shared TCRbeta clones were fewer between CVID subjects than controls. Reportedly, TCR beta sequences from common variable immunodeficiency showed fewer deletions and N-nucleotide insertions. Authors noted CVID clonality's cause needs subpopulation repertoire sequencing.

The data were produced by immunoSEQ multiplex PCR, yet TCRdb's version contains in-frame clones alone and is incomplete. Listed for the sample are roughly 70,000 clones, none seen a single time. The sample holds many counts of this clone. Its target is not known. The read halts 3 residues ahead of the CDR3 end, with the missing end drawn from the germline J gene. V gave up 6 bases and J gave up 3 bases, with 20 bases separating them. Per the germline V gene, CDR1 is SNHLY and CDR2 is FYNNEI. This CDR3 is built from 16 residues. This clonotype originated in a person aged 18 to 69 in good health. Source material: peripheral blood mononuclear cells. V usage is TRBV2 and J usage is TRBJ1-2, with a possible D match to TRBD1 (6 bases). CDR3 DNA (partial): TGTGCCAGCAGACTCGCCTCTAGGGGGGGGGACTATGGC. Translated, it gives CASRLASRGGDYG. In full, the CDR3 is CASRLASRGGDYGYTF.